This TCR beta chain is from a study of blood T cells in healthy people across ages. Through a sample-barcoded 5' primer and a J-beta primer mix, a second PCR was run for 7 to 11 cycles. Sequencing of every sample gave 2.5 million or more CDR3-containing paired-end reads. TCRdb independently ran MiXCR on the 5' RACE reads; one entry per CDR3 protein. The sample includes 660,000 or so distinct CDR3 sequences, approximately 59% of them seen just once. Germline V gene data show CDR1 as DFQATT and CDR2 as SNEGSKA (reference sequence). J gave up 1 base and V 5 bases, and 8 bases lay outside the gene matches. The CDR3 is 16 amino acids.

Sequencing used blood. The TCR sequence derives from a man aged 60-69 years in good health. The rearrangement links TRBV20-1 to TRBJ2-1; 10 bases are a match to TRBD2. The CDR3 spells CSAQGLAGVSYNEQFF. The CDR3 DNA follows: TGCAGTGCTCAAGGGCTAGCGGGGGTGTCCTACAATGAGCAGTTCTTC.